One T cell receptor beta chain is described in this entry. As yet, its antigen is unknown. This record belongs to a study of cytomegalovirus exposure and HLA in healthy donors. Notes on the study in general: Cytomegalovirus status was reportedly diagnosed by the classifier with high sensitivity and specificity.

The ends lost 3 bases at V and 5 bases at J; junction bases unmatched: 8. CDR1 is MDHEN and CDR2 is SYDVKM in the germline V gene. The CDR3 is 15 residues long. 60 Vbeta and 13 Jbeta primers were used in PCR. Sequencing was performed with immunoSEQ multiplex PCR; in TCRdb, only in-frame clones are kept and a portion is missing. The profile shows fewer than 250,000 clones, about 85% of them singletons. The clonotype was recovered from a human donor in good health. The chain recombines TRBV28 with TRBJ2-5; 8 nucleotides agree with TRBD2. The sequenced sample was PBMCs. CDR3 DNA sequence: TGTGCCAGCAGTTTTCCGGGAGGGGCGGGGGAGACCCAGTACTTC. Protein sequence: CASSFPGGAGETQYF.